This entry features one TCR beta chain sequence. No antigen is known for it. This sample stems from a study of shared clonotypes between healthy human individuals. Study details: The study enrolled a couple of women and a few men aged 18 to 49.

CDR3 length: 18 amino acids. Looked up from germline, CDR1 is MNHEY and CDR2 is SMNVEV (reference sequence). Trimming left V 3 bases short and J 2 bases short, with 22 bases between. The study's findings and limits: Depth was large, yet rarefaction showed that sorted-subset sequencing was incomplete.

Clones were read by immunoSEQ multiplex PCR, and TCRdb kept only the in-frame ones, dropping some. The repertoire holds 2 million to 2.5 million clones, 85% to 95% seen once, with about 0.41% in the top ten. The genes are TRBV27 and TRBJ2-5, with TRBD2 as a possible D gene (6 bases). The source is a man aged 18 to 30 in good health. Some clones in this sample may be carry-over from other donors' samples. Material for sequencing was naive CD4+ T cells from PBMCs. Subset defined: CD45RA+ positively selected. The DNA of the CDR3 is TGTGCCAGCAGTTTTTGGCGTGGAGGGGCGTGGGGACAAGAGACCCAGTACTTC. It encodes CASSFWRGGAWGQETQYF.